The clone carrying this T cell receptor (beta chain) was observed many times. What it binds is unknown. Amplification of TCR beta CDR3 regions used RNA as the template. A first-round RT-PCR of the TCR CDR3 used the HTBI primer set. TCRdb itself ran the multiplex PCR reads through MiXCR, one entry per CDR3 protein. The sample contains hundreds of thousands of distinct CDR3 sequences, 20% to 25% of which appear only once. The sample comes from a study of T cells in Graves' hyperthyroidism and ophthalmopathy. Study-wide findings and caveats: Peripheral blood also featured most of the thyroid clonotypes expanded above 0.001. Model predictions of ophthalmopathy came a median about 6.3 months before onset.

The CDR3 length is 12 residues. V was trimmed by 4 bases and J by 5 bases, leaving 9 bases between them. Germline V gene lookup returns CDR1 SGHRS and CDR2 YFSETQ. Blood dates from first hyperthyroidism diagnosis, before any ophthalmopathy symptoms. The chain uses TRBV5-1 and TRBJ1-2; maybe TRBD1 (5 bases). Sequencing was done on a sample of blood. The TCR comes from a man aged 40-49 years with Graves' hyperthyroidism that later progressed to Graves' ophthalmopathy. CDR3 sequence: CASSRDGYGYTF. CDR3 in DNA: TGCGCCAGCAGCCGGGACGGGTATGGCTACACCTTC.